The TCR beta chain under discussion was sequenced for a study of lymphopenia after photon versus proton radiotherapy (dated by TCRdb to the late 2010s). Turning to the overall study: In patients with gastrointestinal tumors who developed high-grade lymphopenia, the study compared the immunological effects of photon radiation therapy with those of proton radiation therapy. The 20 patients in the cohort had gastrointestinal tumors, were treated with either photon or proton therapy, and subsequently developed lymphopenia. The study was designed to characterize how the impact on the immune system differs between the two radiation modalities. General findings and caveats noted by the study authors: Among patients across the cohort who died, overall survival time showed an inverse correlation with a larger post-nadir drop in TCR diversity. The survival association was examined only in patients who died, and the authors described better survival with proton therapy as a possibility, not as a demonstrated result. Once the lymphocyte count had reached its nadir, the repertoires of photon-treated patients showed oligoclonal expansion, particularly of CD8+ Temra cells, and this expansion drove the decline in diversity. Relative stability during treatment was observed in proton-treated patients, whereas loss of naive T cells and TCR diversity and gain of effector/memory populations were observed in photon-treated patients.

The junction shows trimming of 5 bases on V and 9 bases on J, plus 14 bases between the germline ends. The cysteine opens and the phenylalanine closes a CDR3 of 13 amino acids. The entry retains the CDR3 DNA only, 39 bases that are in frame from base 1. Based on the germline V gene, the CDR1 and CDR2 sequences are SGHTA and FQGNSA. The receptor library was made with the immunoSEQ multiplex PCR assay. Deep sequencing of rearranged TCR beta loci, alongside multiparametric flow cytometry, was used to profile T cell repertoires. TCRdb provides this immuneACCESS table in a form limited to in-frame rearrangements. Some clones are lacking; in checked studies, under half of them reflect an unresolved V gene, and why the rest are absent is not known. The sample table contains about 70,000 clones; only one count was recorded for approximately 87% of them. Together, the top ten hold more than 10% of the sample.

This clone was observed a handful of times. Its antigen is still unknown. Per-nucleotide qualities are absent, and no much larger clonotype sits a single base away. This TCR derives from an elderly man with esophageal cancer. The chain is encoded by TRBV7-2 joined to TRBJ1-5; no D gene can be assigned with confidence. The starting material was peripheral blood, obtained from a patient treated with proton-based radiotherapy. Here the CDR3 is given as CASSPTYVLPQHF. At the DNA level, the sequence is TGTGCCAGCAGCCCCACGTACGTCTTGCCCCAGCATTTT.